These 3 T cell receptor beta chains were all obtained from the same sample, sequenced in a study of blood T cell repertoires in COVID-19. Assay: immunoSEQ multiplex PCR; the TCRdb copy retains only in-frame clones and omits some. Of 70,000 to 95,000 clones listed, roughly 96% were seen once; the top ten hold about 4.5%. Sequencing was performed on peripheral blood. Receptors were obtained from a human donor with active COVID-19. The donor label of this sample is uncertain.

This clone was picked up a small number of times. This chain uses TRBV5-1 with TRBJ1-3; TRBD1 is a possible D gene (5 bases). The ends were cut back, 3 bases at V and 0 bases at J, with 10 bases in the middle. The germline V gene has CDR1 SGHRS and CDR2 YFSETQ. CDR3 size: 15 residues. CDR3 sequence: CASSYDSFSGNTIYF. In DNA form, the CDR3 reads TGCGCCAGCAGCTACGACAGTTTCTCTGGAAACACCATATATTTT. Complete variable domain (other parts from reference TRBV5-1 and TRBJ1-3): KAGVTQTPRYLIKTRGQQVTLSCSPISGHRSVSWYQQTPGQGLQFLFEYFSETQRNKGNFPGRFSGRQFSNSRSEMNVSTLELGDSALYLCASSYDSFSGNTIYFGEGSWLTVV.

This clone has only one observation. This chain's CDR3 is CASSLWLAGGRNEQFF. The CDR3, as DNA: TGTGCCAGCAGCTTGTGGCTAGCGGGGGGGCGAAATGAGCAGTTCTTC. This chain links TRBV5-4 with TRBJ2-1, with 12 bases matching TRBD2. Germline CDR1 and CDR2: SGHNT and YYREEE (reference sequence). V gave up 1 base and J gave up 7 bases; unmatched junction bases: 6. The length of the CDR3 is 16 residues.

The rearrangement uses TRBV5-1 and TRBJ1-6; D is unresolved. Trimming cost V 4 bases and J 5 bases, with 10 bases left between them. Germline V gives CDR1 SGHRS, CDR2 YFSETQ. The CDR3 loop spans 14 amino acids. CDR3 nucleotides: TGCGCCAGCAGCAGAGGGAGGGATAATTCACCCCTCCACTTT. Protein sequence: CASSRGRDNSPLHF.